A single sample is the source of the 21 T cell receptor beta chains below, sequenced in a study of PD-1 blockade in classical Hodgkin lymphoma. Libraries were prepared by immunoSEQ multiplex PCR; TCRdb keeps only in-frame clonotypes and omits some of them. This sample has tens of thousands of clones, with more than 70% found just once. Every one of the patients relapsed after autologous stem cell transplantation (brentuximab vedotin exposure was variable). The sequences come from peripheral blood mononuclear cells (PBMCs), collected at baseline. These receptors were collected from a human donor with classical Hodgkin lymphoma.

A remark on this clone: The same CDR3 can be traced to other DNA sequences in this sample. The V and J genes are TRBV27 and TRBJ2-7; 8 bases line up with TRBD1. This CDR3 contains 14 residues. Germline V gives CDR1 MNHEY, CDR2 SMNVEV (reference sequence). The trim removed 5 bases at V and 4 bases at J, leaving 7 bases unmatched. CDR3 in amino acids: CASSLGQGAYEQYF. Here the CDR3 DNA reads TGTGCCAGCAGTCTGGGGCAGGGGGCTTACGAGCAGTACTTC.

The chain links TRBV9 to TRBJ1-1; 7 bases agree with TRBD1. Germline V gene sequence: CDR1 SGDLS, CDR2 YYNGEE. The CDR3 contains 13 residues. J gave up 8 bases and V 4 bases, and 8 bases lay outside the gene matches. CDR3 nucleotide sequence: TGTGCCAGCAGCTTCCTGACAGGGACGGAAGCTTTCTTT. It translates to CASSFLTGTEAFF.

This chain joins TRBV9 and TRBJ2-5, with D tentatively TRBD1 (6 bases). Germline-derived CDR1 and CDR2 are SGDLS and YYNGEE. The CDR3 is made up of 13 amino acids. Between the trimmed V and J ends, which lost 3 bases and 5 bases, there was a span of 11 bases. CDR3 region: CASSATGWETQYF. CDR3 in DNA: TGTGCCAGCAGCGCTACAGGGTGGGAGACCCAGTACTTC.

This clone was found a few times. The CDR3 protein is CASSLGTGGLANYGYTF. Written as DNA, the CDR3 is TGTGCCAGCAGCTTGGGTACAGGGGGTTTGGCTAACTATGGCTACACCTTC. The V gene is TRBV7-9, the J gene TRBJ1-2; 8 nucleotides agree with TRBD1. V dropped 3 bases and J dropped 0; count of bases not matched to a gene: 9. Germline V gene lookup returns CDR1 SEHNR and CDR2 FQNEAQ (reference sequence). CDR3 length: 17 amino acids.

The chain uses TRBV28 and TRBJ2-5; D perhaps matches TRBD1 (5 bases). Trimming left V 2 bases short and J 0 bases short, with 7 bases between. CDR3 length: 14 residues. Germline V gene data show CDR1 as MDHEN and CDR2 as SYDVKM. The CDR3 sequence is CASSLGRDQETQYF. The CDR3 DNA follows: TGTGCCAGCAGTTTAGGCAGGGACCAAGAGACCCAGTACTTC.

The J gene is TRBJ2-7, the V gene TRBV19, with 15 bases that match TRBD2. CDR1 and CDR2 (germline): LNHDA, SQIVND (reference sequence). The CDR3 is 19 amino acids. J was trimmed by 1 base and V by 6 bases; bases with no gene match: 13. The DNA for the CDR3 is TGTGCCAGTAGGAGGGGAGCGGGACTAGCGGGAGGCCATTCCTACGAGCAGTACTTC. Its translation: CASRRGAGLAGGHSYEQYF.

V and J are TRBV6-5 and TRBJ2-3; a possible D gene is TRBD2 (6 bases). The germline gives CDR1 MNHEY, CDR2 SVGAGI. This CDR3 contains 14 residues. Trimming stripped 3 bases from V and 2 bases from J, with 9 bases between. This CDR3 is CASSYSGLTDTQYF. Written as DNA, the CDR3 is TGTGCCAGCAGTTATTCGGGACTCACAGATACGCAGTATTTT.

The CDR3 sequence: CASQGPSGANVLTF. CDR3 bases: TGTGCCTCGCAGGGCCCCTCTGGGGCCAACGTCCTGACTTTC. The genes are TRBV28 and TRBJ2-6; TRBD1 is a possible D gene (5 bases). Trimming removed 11 bases from V and 0 bases from J, with 11 bases in between. Germline CDR1 MDHEN, CDR2 SYDVKM. This CDR3 has 14 amino acids.

DNA of the CDR3: TGCGCCAGCAGCTTGAGGGACAGGGGACACAATGAGCAGTTCTTC. Its protein product is CASSLRDRGHNEQFF. This chain uses TRBV5-1 with TRBJ2-1; 10 nucleotides line up with TRBD1. V lost 1 base, J lost 5 bases, and 3 bases stayed unmatched. Germline V lookup: CDR1 SGHRS, CDR2 YFSETQ. The CDR3 consists of 15 residues.

CDR3 amino acids: CASSPGRGQGVKNIQYF. The CDR3 DNA reads as TGTGCCAGCAGCCCGGGGAGGGGACAGGGGGTCAAAAACATTCAGTACTTC. V and J are TRBV11-2 and TRBJ2-4; the match to TRBD1 covers 11 bases. Germline V gene data show CDR1 as SGHAT and CDR2 as FQNNGV. Trimming removed 5 bases from V and 3 bases from J; junction bases left unmatched: 9. The CDR3 contains 17 residues.

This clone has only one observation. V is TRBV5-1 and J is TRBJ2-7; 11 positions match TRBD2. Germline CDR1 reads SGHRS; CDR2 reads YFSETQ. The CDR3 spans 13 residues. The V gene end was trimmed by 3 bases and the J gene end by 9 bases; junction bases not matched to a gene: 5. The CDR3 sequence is CASSWGTSGGQYF. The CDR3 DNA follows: TGCGCCAGCAGCTGGGGCACTAGCGGGGGGCAGTACTTC.

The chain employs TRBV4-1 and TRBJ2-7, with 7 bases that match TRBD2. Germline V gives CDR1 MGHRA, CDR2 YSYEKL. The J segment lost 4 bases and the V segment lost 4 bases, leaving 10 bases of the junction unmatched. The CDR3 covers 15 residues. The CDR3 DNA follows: TGCGCCAGCAGCCCGCTTCTGGGGGGGGGTTACGAGCAGTACTTC. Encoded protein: CASSPLLGGGYEQYF.

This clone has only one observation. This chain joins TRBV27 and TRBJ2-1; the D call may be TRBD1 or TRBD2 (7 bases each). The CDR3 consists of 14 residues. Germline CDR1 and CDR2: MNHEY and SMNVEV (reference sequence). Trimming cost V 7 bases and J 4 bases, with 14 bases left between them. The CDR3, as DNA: TGTGCCAGCACGACAGGGAGGGAGTACAATGAGCAGTTCTTC. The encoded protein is CASTTGREYNEQFF.

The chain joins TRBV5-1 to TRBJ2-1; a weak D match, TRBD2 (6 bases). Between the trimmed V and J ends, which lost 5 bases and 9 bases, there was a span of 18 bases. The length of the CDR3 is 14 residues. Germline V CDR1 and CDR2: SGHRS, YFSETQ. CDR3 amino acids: CASSIVPGVVEQFF. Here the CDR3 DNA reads TGCGCCAGCAGTATCGTGCCGGGAGTCGTTGAGCAGTTCTTC.

As DNA, the CDR3 is TGCGCCAGCAGCTTGGTTGCGGTCAATGAGCAGTTCTTC. Its protein product is CASSLVAVNEQFF. The chain joins TRBV5-1 to TRBJ2-1, with D unclear. CDR3 length: 13 residues. CDR1 SGHRS and CDR2 YFSETQ come from the germline V gene. With 0 bases removed from V and 6 bases from J, the gap between germline ends came to 7 bases.

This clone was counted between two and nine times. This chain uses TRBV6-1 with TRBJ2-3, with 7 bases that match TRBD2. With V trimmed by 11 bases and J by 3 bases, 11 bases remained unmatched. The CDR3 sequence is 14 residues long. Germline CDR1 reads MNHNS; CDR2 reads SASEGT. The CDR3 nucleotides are TGTGCCTCCAGGGAGGGCGGAGAAACAGATACGCAGTATTTT. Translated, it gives CASREGGETDTQYF.

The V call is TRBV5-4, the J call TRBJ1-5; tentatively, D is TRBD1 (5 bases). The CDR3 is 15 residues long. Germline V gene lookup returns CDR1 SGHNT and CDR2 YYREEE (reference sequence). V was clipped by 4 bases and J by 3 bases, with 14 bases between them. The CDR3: CASSLGDGDNQPQHF. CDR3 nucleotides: TGTGCCAGCAGCCTAGGGGACGGCGACAATCAGCCCCAGCATTTT.

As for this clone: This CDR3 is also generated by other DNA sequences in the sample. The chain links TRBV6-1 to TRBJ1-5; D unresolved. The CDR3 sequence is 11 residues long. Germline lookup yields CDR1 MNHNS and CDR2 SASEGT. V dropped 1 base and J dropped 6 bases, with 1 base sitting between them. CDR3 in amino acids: CASSEGQPQHF. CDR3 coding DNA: TGTGCCAGCAGTGAAGGTCAGCCCCAGCATTTT.

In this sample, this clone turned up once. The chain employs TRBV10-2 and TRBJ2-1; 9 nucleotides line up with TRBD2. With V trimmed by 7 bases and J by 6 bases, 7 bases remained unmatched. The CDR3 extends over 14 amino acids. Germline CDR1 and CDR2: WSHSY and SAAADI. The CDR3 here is CASIGTSSTNEQFF. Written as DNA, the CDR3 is TGCGCCAGCATCGGGACTAGCTCGACCAATGAGCAGTTCTTC.

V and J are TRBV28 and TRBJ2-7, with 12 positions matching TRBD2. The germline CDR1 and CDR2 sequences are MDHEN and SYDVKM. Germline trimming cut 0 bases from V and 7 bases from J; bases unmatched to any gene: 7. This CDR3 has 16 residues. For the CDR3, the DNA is TGTGCCAGCAGTTTATGGCTAGCGGGGGGGCCGGGGGAGCAGTACTTC. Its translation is CASSLWLAGGPGEQYF. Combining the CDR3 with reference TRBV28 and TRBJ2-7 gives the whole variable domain DVKVTQSSRYLVKRTGEKVFLECVQDMDHENMFWYRQDPGLGLRLIYFSYDVKMKEKGDIPEGYSVSREKKERFSLILESASTNQTSMYLCASSLWLAGGPGEQYFGPGTRLTVT.

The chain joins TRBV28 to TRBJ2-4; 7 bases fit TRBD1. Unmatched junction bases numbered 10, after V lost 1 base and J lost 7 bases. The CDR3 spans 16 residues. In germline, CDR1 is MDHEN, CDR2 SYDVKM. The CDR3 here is CASSLYAGTAENIQYF. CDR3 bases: TGTGCCAGCAGTTTATATGCCGGGACAGCGGAGAACATTCAGTACTTC.